This T cell receptor (beta chain) was captured by sequencing in a study of T cells in Graves' hyperthyroidism and ophthalmopathy. It was RNA transcripts that yielded the amplified TCR beta CDR3 regions. An initial round of RT-PCR targeting the TCR CDR3 relied on the HTBI primer set. MiXCR was run by TCRdb on the multiplex PCR reads, yielding one entry per CDR3 protein. The sample records over 650,000 distinct CDR3 sequences, about 16% being singletons. CDR1 and CDR2 (germline): MNHEY, SMNVEV (reference sequence). The CDR3 runs 12 residues. Trimming took 7 bases from V and 4 from J, leaving 8 bases between them. This clonotype was found many times.

The receptor was isolated from a man aged 18 to 30 with Graves' hyperthyroidism. This chain links TRBV27 with TRBJ2-1, with D unclear. The source material was blood. The CDR3 here is CASKGEYNEQFF. In nucleotides, the CDR3 is TGTGCCAGCAAAGGAGAGTACAATGAGCAGTTCTTC.